This TCR beta chain was found in a study of T cells in Graves' hyperthyroidism and ophthalmopathy. V shed 4 bases and J shed 7 bases, with 14 bases lying between them. Germline values: CDR1 SQVTM, CDR2 ANQGSEA. The CDR3 is 13 residues long. Study-level points and caveats: The majority of expanded thyroid clonotypes above 0.001 also appeared in blood.

Diagnoses used clinical symptoms, serum thyroxine and TRAb, thyroid ultrasound and orbital computed tomography. This clonotype was found many times. Antigen unknown. RNA transcripts yielded amplified TCR beta CDR3 regions. The primer set for the first-round RT-PCR of the TCR CDR3 was HTBI. TCRdb recomputed calls from the multiplex PCR reads with MiXCR, one row per CDR3 protein. The sample includes roughly 420,000 distinct CDR3 sequences, approximately 14% of them seen just once. What was sequenced was blood. The sequence derives from a woman between 18 and 29 years old with Graves' hyperthyroidism. The chain joins TRBV29-1 to TRBJ1-5, with TRBD1 as a possible D gene (6 bases). The CDR3: CSVAAGVEQPQHF. The CDR3 region has the DNA TGCAGCGTTGCAGCAGGGGTGGAACAGCCCCAGCATTTT.